This T cell receptor (beta chain) is drawn from a study of patients and donors after allogeneic stem cell transplantation. TCRdb fed the RT-PCR reads into MiXCR, producing one record per CDR3 protein. This sample has 87,000 or so distinct CDR3 sequences, with around 5% found just once. CDR3 length equals 13 residues. Germline V gives CDR1 LGHDT, CDR2 YNNKEL (reference sequence). J was trimmed by 4 bases and V by 4 bases; bases with no gene match: 3. This clonotype appeared many times. What was sequenced was blood, either unsorted or a sorted T cell fraction (not recorded which). The source is a human donor who was either an allogeneic HSCT recipient or a stem cell or donor lymphocyte infusion donor (not recorded which). It is not recorded whose cells these are; they may come from a transplant donor. The chain links TRBV3-1 to TRBJ1-2, with TRBD1 matching over 7 bases. The CDR3 DNA follows: TGTGCCAGCAGCCGACAGGGAGGCTATGGCTACACCTTC. This gives the protein CASSRQGGYGYTF.